This T cell receptor (beta chain) derives from a study of blood T cell repertoires in COVID-19. On the study more broadly: The United States, Italy and Spain were the sources of the acute and convalescent COVID-19 samples.

As processed by the authors: How many nucleated cells were present was estimated from reference gene primer amplification. TCRdb's table, derived via immunoSEQ multiplex PCR, lists solely in-frame clones and lacks some. That table furnishes V, J and clone size, whereas the DNA furnished D and trimming. The sample contains about 260,000 clones, roughly nine tenths of which appear only once. This clone was seen once. The CDR3 is 14 residues long. Germline values: CDR1 KGHDR, CDR2 SFDVKD. V was pared by 6 bases and J by 0 bases, with 10 bases between. Sequences were obtained from peripheral blood. The TCR was taken from a middle-aged man with active or convalescent COVID-19. The chain links TRBV24-1 to TRBJ1-2; unclear D gene. The CDR3 is CATSLNSANYGYTF. CDR3 DNA sequence: TGTGCCACCAGTCTCAACAGTGCTAACTATGGCTACACCTTC.